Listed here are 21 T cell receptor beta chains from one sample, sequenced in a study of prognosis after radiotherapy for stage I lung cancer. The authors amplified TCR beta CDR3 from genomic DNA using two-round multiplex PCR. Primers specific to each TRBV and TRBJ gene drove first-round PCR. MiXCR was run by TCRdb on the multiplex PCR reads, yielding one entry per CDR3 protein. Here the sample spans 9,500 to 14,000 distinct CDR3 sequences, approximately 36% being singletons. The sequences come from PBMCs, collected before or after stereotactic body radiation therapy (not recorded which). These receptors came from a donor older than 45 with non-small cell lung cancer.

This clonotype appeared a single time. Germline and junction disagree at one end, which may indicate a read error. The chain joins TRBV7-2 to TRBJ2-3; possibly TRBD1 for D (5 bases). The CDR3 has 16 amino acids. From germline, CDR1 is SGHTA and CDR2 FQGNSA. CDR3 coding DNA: TGTGCCAGCAGCTTATGGGCAGGGATCATGGCAGATACGCAGTATTTC. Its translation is CASSLWAGIMADTQYF.

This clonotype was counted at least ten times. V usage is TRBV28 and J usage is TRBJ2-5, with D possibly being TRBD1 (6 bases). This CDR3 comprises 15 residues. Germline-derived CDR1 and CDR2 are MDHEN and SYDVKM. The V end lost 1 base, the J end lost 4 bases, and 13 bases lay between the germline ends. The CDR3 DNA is TGTGCCAGCAGTTTATCAGGGGTAGAGAGAGAGACCCAGTACTTC. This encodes CASSLSGVERETQYF.

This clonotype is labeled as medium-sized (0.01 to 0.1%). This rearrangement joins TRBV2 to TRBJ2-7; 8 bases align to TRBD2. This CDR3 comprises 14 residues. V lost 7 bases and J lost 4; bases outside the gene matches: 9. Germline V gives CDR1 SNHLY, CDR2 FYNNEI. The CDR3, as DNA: TGTGCCAGCACCCTTAGCGGGATGGGGTACGAGCAGTACTTC. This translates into CASTLSGMGYEQYF.

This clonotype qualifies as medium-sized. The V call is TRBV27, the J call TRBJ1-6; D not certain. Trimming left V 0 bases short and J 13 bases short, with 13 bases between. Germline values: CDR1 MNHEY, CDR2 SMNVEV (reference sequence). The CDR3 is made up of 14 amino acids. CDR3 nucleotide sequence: TGTGCCAGCAGTTTATCTCCCCCTTACGGGCCCCTCCACTTT. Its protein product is CASSLSPPYGPLHF.

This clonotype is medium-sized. The CDR3 coding sequence is TGTGCCAGCAGTTACGGGAGGGGTAGCGGGGGGATCCAGTTCTTC. Translating gives CASSYGRGSGGIQFF. V gene TRBV6-5 combines with J gene TRBJ2-1, with 10 bases fitting TRBD2. The CDR3 contains 15 residues. After removal of 2 bases from V and 13 bases from J, the junction contained 11 bases not matched to a gene. The V gene's germline CDR1 is MNHEY and CDR2 SVGAGI.

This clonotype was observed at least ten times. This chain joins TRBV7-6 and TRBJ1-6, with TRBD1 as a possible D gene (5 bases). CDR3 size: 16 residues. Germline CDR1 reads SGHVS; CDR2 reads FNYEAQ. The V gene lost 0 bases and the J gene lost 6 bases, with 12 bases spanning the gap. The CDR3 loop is CASSLAPPGVNSPLHF. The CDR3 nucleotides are TGTGCCAGCAGCTTAGCCCCACCGGGGGTTAATTCACCCCTCCACTTT.

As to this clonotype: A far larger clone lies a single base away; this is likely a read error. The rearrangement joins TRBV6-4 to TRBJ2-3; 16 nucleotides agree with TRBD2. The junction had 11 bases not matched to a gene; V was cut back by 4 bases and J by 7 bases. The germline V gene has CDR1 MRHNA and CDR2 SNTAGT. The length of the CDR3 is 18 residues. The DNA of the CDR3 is TGTGCCAGCAGTGCGGGACTAGCGGGGGGGCCTAAGACATATACGCAGTATTTT. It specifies CASSAGLAGGPKTYTQYF.

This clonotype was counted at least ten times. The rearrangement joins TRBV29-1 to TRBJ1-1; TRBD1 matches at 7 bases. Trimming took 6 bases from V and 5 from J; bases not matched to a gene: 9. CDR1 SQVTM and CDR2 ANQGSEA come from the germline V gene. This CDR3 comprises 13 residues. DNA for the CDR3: TGCAGCGTATACGGACAGGCCCGGACTGAAGCTTTCTTT. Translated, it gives CSVYGQARTEAFF.

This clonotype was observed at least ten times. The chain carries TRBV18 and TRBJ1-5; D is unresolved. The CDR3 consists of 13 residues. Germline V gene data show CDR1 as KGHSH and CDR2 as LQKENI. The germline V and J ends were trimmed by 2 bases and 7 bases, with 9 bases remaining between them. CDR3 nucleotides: TGTGCCAGCTCACCAAACGTTCTCCAGCCCCAGCATTTT. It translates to CASSPNVLQPQHF. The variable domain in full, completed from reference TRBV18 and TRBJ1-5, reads NAGVMQNPRHLVRRRGQEARLRCSPMKGHSHVYWYRQLPEEGLKFMVYLQKENIIDESGMPKERFSAEFPKEGPSILRIQQVVRGDSAAYFCASSPNVLQPQHFGDGTRLSIL.

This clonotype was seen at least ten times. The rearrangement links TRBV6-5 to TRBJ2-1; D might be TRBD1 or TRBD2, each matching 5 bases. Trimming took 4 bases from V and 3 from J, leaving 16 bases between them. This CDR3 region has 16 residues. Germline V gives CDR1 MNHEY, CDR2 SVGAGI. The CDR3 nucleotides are TGTGCCAGCAGTTCCTCTCCGGGACGGAACTACAATGAGCAGTTCTTC. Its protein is CASSSSPGRNYNEQFF.

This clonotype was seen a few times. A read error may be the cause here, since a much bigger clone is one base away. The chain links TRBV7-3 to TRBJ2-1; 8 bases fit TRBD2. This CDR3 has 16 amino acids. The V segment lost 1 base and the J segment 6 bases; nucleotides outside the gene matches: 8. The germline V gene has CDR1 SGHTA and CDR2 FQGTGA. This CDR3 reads CASSLSRNSGVNEQFF. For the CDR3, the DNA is TGTGCCAGCAGCTTAAGTCGTAATAGCGGGGTCAATGAGCAGTTCTTC.

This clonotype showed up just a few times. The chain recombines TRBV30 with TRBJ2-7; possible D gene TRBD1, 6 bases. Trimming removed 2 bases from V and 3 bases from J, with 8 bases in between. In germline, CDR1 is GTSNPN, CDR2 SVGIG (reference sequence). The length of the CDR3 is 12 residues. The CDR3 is CAWSSGDYEQYF. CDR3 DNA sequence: TGTGCCTGGAGTTCAGGGGACTACGAGCAGTACTTC.

CDR3: CASSDLGGTILSLHF. DNA of the CDR3: TGTGCCAGCAGTGATTTAGGGGGGACGATATTGTCCCTCCACTTT. The chain couples TRBV6-1 to TRBJ1-6; D perhaps matches TRBD1 (6 bases). V lost 3 bases and J lost 14, with 20 bases in between. Germline V gene data show CDR1 as MNHNS and CDR2 as SASEGT. CDR3 length: 15 residues.

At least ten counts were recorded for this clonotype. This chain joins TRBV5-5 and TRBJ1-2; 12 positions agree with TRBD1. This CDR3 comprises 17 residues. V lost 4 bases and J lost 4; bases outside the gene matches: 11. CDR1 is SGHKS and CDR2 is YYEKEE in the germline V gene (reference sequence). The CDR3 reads CASSVEGTGGLLYGYTF. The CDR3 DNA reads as TGTGCCAGCAGCGTGGAAGGGACAGGGGGCCTTCTCTATGGCTACACCTTC.

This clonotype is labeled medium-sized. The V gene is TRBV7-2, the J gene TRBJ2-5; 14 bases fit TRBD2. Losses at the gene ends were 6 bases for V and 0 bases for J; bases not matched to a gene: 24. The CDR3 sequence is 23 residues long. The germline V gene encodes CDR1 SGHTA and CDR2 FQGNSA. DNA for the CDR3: TGTGCCAGCAGTCTAGAACGCCATCGGACTAGCGGGAGGACTAAAATGAACCAAGAGACCCAGTACTTC. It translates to CASSLERHRTSGRTKMNQETQYF.

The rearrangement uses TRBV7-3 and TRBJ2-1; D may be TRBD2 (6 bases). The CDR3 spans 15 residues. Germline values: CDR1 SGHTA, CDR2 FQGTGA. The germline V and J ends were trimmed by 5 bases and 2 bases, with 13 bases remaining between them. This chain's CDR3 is CASSPGDSPYNEQFF. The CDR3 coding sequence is TGTGCCAGCAGCCCTGGGGACTCCCCCTACAATGAGCAGTTCTTC.

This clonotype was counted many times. CDR3 residues: CASSGLAGDYEQYF. CDR3 DNA: TGTGCCAGCAGCGGACTAGCGGGAGATTACGAGCAGTACTTC. The V and J genes are TRBV3-1 and TRBJ2-7; 13 bases are shared with TRBD2. Unmatched junction bases numbered 2, after V lost 5 bases and J lost 4 bases. In germline, CDR1 is LGHDT, CDR2 YNNKEL (reference sequence). The CDR3 sequence is 14 residues long.

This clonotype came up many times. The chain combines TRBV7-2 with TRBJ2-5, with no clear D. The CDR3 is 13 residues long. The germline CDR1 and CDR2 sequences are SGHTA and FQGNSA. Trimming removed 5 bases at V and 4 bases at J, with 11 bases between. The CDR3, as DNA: TGTGCCAGCAGCCCCCCGGAGCGAGAGACCCAGTACTTC. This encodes CASSPPERETQYF.

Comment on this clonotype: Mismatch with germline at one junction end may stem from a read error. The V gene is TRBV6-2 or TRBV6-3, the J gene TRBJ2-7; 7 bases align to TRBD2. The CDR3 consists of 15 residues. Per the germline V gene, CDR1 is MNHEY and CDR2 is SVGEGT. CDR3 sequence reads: CDSSAGLEGNYEQYF. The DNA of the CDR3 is TGTGACAGCAGTGCCGGACTAGAGGGGAACTACGAGCAGTACTTC.

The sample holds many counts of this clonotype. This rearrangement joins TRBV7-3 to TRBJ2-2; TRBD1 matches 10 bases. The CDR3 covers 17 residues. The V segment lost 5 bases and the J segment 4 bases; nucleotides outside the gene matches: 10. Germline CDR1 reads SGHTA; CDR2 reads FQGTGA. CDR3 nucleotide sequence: TGTGCCAGCAGCCCCACTCCCCGGACAGGGGGCACCGGGGAGCTGTTTTTT. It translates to CASSPTPRTGGTGELFF.

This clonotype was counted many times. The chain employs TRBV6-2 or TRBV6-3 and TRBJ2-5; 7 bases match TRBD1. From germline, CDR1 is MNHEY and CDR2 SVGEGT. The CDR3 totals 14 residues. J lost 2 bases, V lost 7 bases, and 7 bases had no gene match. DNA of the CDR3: TGTGCCAGCACATGGACAGGACGACAAGAGACCCAGTACTTC. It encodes CASTWTGRQETQYF.